Below are 30 T cell receptor beta chains sequenced from a single sample in a study of CD8 T cells in ankylosing spondylitis. TCRdb analysed the 5' RACE reads with MiXCR anew, one entry per CDR3 protein. The sample comprises about 150,000 distinct CDR3 sequences, approximately 48% of which are singletons, and nearly 15% rests with the top ten. Sequencing was performed on synovial fluid, either unsorted or a sorted T cell fraction (not recorded which). These receptors originate from a male donor with ankylosing spondylitis.

The chain has TRBV6-5 and TRBJ1-3; a possible D gene is TRBD1 (5 bases). V was trimmed by 2 bases and J by 1 base, leaving 12 bases between them. The CDR3 totals 16 residues. The germline V gene has CDR1 MNHEY and CDR2 SVGAGI. In DNA, the CDR3 is TGTGCCAGCAGTTACGCGTGGGGGGGTTCTGGAAACACCATATATTTT. This translates into CASSYAWGGSGNTIYF.

V gene TRBV11-2 combines with J gene TRBJ2-1; tentatively, D is TRBD1 or TRBD2 (5 bases each). Germline V gene lookup returns CDR1 SGHAT and CDR2 FQNNGV. V was trimmed by 2 bases and J by 3 bases, leaving 14 bases between them. The CDR3 extends over 16 amino acids. The CDR3 here is CASSLPPGRNYNEQFF. The CDR3 bases are TGTGCCAGCAGCTTACCCCCGGGGCGGAACTACAATGAGCAGTTCTTC.

This chain uses TRBV6-1 with TRBJ1-5; D ambiguous. The CDR3 is 14 residues long. Trimming cost V 1 base and J 3 bases, with 7 bases left between them. Per the germline V gene, CDR1 is MNHNS and CDR2 is SASEGT. The CDR3 region has the DNA TGTGCCAGCAGTGAAGACGGCCCCAATCAGCCCCAGCATTTT. It is translated as CASSEDGPNQPQHF.

This rearrangement joins TRBV12-3 or TRBV12-4 to TRBJ2-4; weak D call: TRBD2 (6 bases). The V and J ends lost 6 bases and 10 bases respectively, with 25 bases between them. This CDR3 has 16 amino acids. The CDR3 DNA is TGTGCCAGCAGGGCCTGGGAAACGGCCGATGGGGGGATTCAGTACTTC. Protein sequence: CASRAWETADGGIQYF.

This rearrangement joins TRBV6-2 or TRBV6-3 to TRBJ2-2; the match to TRBD1 covers 9 bases. Germline values: CDR1 MNHEY, CDR2 SVGEGT. V gave up 1 base and J gave up 1 base; unmatched junction bases: 16. CDR3 size: 21 residues. The CDR3 DNA is TGTGCCAGCAGTTACTTCTATGATGAGACCCGGGACAGGGTGAACACCGGGGAGCTGTTTTTT. It encodes CASSYFYDETRDRVNTGELFF.

This clonotype has more than one count but fewer than ten. J is TRBJ2-1 and V is TRBV4-1; 7 nucleotides align to TRBD2. The V segment lost 1 base and the J segment 9 bases; nucleotides outside the gene matches: 15. Germline CDR1 reads MGHRA; CDR2 reads YSYEKL. CDR3 length: 17 residues. The DNA of the CDR3 is TGCGCCAGCAGCCAAGCAACGTCGCTAGCGGAGAGAGGTGAGCAGTTCTTC. Protein: CASSQATSLAERGEQFF.

This clonotype appeared a few times. The chain recombines TRBV3-1 with TRBJ2-7, with D possibly matching TRBD2 (6 bases). The CDR3 runs 14 residues. Germline V lookup: CDR1 LGHDT, CDR2 YNNKEL (reference sequence). V was pared by 0 bases and J by 6 bases, with 12 bases between. The CDR3 DNA sequence: TGTGCCAGCAGCCAAGATATCGGGGGTGGCGAGCAGTACTTC. This encodes CASSQDIGGGEQYF.

The count of this clonotype is one. The chain links TRBV4-1 to TRBJ2-7; 7 nucleotides line up with TRBD1. With V trimmed by 4 bases and J by 2 bases, 11 bases remained unmatched. In germline, CDR1 is MGHRA, CDR2 YSYEKL. The CDR3 spans 16 residues. Here the CDR3 DNA reads TGCGCCAGCAGCCTCCAAAAAGGGACAGTTCCCTACGAGCAGTACTTC. Amino acids: CASSLQKGTVPYEQYF.

This chain uses TRBV20-1 with TRBJ2-1, with D possibly matching TRBD2 (6 bases). The CDR3 has 18 residues. Trimming stripped 1 base from V and 3 bases from J, with 22 bases between. CDR1 is DFQATT and CDR2 is SNEGSKA in the germline V gene (reference sequence). In nucleotides, the CDR3 is TGCAGTGCTAGAGTCCCCCAGGGCCGGGGACTCCTCTACAATGAGCAGTTCTTC. Residues: CSARVPQGRGLLYNEQFF.

This chain links TRBV5-4 with TRBJ2-3; weak D call: TRBD2 (5 bases). This CDR3 contains 16 residues. The germline gives CDR1 SGHNT, CDR2 YYREEE (reference sequence). The V end was cut by 0 bases, the J end by 2 bases, with 13 bases between. CDR3 sequence reads: CASSLVETGNTDTQYF. CDR3 DNA sequence: TGTGCCAGCAGCTTGGTAGAGACGGGGAACACAGATACGCAGTATTTT.

The chain couples TRBV4-3 to TRBJ2-7; 9 bases map to TRBD2. Trimming removed 1 base from V and 2 bases from J; junction bases left unmatched: 6. This CDR3 contains 16 residues. Germline CDR1 and CDR2: LGHNA and YSLEER. CDR3 bases: TGCGCCAGCAGCCAAGGGGTAGCGGGGGCCCCCTACGAGCAGTACTTC. Amino acids: CASSQGVAGAPYEQYF.

This clonotype was counted a few times. The chain joins TRBV5-6 to TRBJ2-1, with D perhaps matching TRBD2 (5 bases). CDR3 length: 15 amino acids. V was cut by 7 bases and J by 3 bases, with 17 bases left in between. CDR1 is SGHDT and CDR2 is YYEEEE in the germline V gene. The DNA of the CDR3 is TGTGCCAGCGCCCCCCGGACGGGGTTCTACAATGAGCAGTTCTTC. Translated, it gives CASAPRTGFYNEQFF. The variable domain in full, completed from reference TRBV5-6 and TRBJ2-1, reads DAGVTQSPTHLIKTRGQQVTLRCSPKSGHDTVSWYQQALGQGPQFIFQYYEEEERQRGNFPDRFSGHQFPNYSSELNVNALLLGDSALYLCASAPRTGFYNEQFFGPGTRLTVL.

The rearrangement joins TRBV6-1 to TRBJ1-2; TRBD1 matches at 7 bases. This CDR3 contains 14 residues. The V gene end was trimmed by 5 bases and the J gene end by 3 bases; junction bases not matched to a gene: 6. CDR1 is MNHNS and CDR2 is SASEGT in the germline V gene. The CDR3 DNA reads TGTGCCAGCAGTAGACAGGGATTGGACTATGGCTACACCTTC. Its protein product is CASSRQGLDYGYTF.

V is TRBV29-1 and J is TRBJ2-7, with TRBD1 as a possible D gene (5 bases). The CDR3 length is 11 residues. The germline CDR1 and CDR2 sequences are SQVTM and ANQGSEA. The V end was cut by 4 bases, the J end by 11 bases, with 15 bases between. The DNA for the CDR3 is TGCAGCGTTGGGTACCGACAGATGGAGTACTTC. This sequence encodes CSVGYRQMEYF.

There are a few counts of this clonotype. The chain recombines TRBV29-1 with TRBJ2-1; possibly TRBD1 for D (6 bases). This CDR3 is built from 14 residues. V lost 6 bases, J lost 4 bases, and 16 bases lay in between. CDR1 SQVTM and CDR2 ANQGSEA come from the germline V gene. The CDR3 loop is CSVEQGKRYNEQFF. The CDR3 DNA is TGCAGCGTCGAACAGGGAAAGAGGTACAATGAGCAGTTCTTC.

The chain links TRBV6-2 or TRBV6-3 to TRBJ2-5, with a tentative D call TRBD2 (6 bases). Trimming removed 7 bases from V and 10 bases from J, with 19 bases in between. The CDR3 runs to 13 residues. Germline V lookup: CDR1 MNHEY, CDR2 SVGEGT. CDR3 coding DNA: TGTGCCAGCACCAACGGGGGACCCCGGGACCAGTACTTC. As protein: CASTNGGPRDQYF.

The gene calls are TRBV2 and TRBJ1-1; 7 bases line up with TRBD1. Germline loops: CDR1 SNHLY, CDR2 FYNNEI. The trim removed 5 bases at V and 1 base at J, leaving 10 bases unmatched. CDR3 length equals 16 residues. CDR3 bases: TGTGCCAGCAGTACGAAAAGGACAGGAAGGAACACTGAAGCTTTCTTT. This encodes CASSTKRTGRNTEAFF. Full variable domain (missing parts from reference TRBV2 and TRBJ1-1): EPEVTQTPSHQVTQMGQEVILRCVPISNHLYFYWYRQILGQKVEFLVSFYNNEISEKSEIFDDQFSVERPDGSNFTLKIRSTKLEDSAMYFCASSTKRTGRNTEAFFGQGTRLTVV.

The gene calls are TRBV7-8 and TRBJ2-3, with 10 bases lining up with TRBD2. Germline V CDR1 and CDR2: SGHVS, FQNEAQ. CDR3 length equals 18 residues. Unmatched junction bases numbered 17, after V lost 4 bases and J lost 7 bases. Written as DNA, the CDR3 is TGTGCCAGCAGCTCTCGGGATAGGACTAGCGGACCCTTCCATACGCAGTATTTT. Translation: CASSSRDRTSGPFHTQYF.

Only one count was recorded for this clonotype. CDR3 sequence (DNA): TGTGCCAGCAGCGCGGGGACTAGCGGGGGGCGATACACAGATACGCAGTATTTT. Translating gives CASSAGTSGGRYTDTQYF. This sequence joins TRBV9 and TRBJ2-3; 15 bases line up with TRBD2. The CDR3 totals 18 residues. Unmatched junction bases numbered 7, after V lost 3 bases and J lost 2 bases. From germline, CDR1 is SGDLS and CDR2 YYNGEE.

This rearrangement joins TRBV27 to TRBJ2-1; tentatively, D is TRBD2 (5 bases). CDR3 length: 15 amino acids. V lost 3 bases to trimming and J lost 3 bases, with 12 bases between them. The germline gives CDR1 MNHEY, CDR2 SMNVEV (reference sequence). CDR3 sequence reads: CASSFSAEHYNEQFF. The CDR3 DNA reads TGTGCCAGCAGTTTCTCAGCGGAGCACTACAATGAGCAGTTCTTC.

A note on this clonotype: One junction end does not reproduce the germline sequence, and a read error may be involved. The chain combines TRBV5-1 with TRBJ1-2, with 9 bases identical to TRBD1. This CDR3 is built from 15 residues. Germline lookup yields CDR1 SGHRS and CDR2 YFSETQ. This CDR3 reads CASRLDPGTGNGYTF. CDR3 coding DNA: TGCGCCAGCAGATTGGACCCCGGGACAGGGAATGGCTACACCTTC.

This chain uses TRBV29-1 with TRBJ2-7, with D perhaps TRBD1 or TRBD2 (5 bases each). V dropped 1 base and J dropped 3 bases, with 13 bases sitting between them. The CDR3 is 14 residues long. Per the germline V gene, CDR1 is SQVTM and CDR2 is ANQGSEA. CDR3 sequence (DNA): TGCAGCGTTGAAGTTCCCGGGACCAACTACGAGCAGTACTTC. Protein product: CSVEVPGTNYEQYF.

This clonotype turned up a few times. The V and J genes are TRBV18 and TRBJ2-1; maybe TRBD2 (7 bases). The CDR3 totals 19 residues. The germline V and J ends were trimmed by 3 bases and 3 bases, with 24 bases remaining between them. Germline V CDR1 and CDR2: KGHSH, LQKENI. CDR3 sequence: CASSPAGDIDLTNYNEQFF. The DNA for the CDR3 is TGTGCCAGCTCACCGGCGGGGGACATTGACCTTACTAACTACAATGAGCAGTTCTTC.

The sample holds a few counts of this clonotype. The chain carries TRBV4-1 and TRBJ1-6; 8 bases match TRBD1. V was clipped by 4 bases and J by 5 bases; unmatched bases: 10. The CDR3 spans 17 residues. Looked up from germline, CDR1 is MGHRA and CDR2 is YSYEKL. DNA of the CDR3: TGCGCCAGCAGCCCACTGGGACAGGCCCTTAATAATTCACCCCTCCACTTT. Translated: CASSPLGQALNNSPLHF.

This rearrangement joins TRBV4-1 to TRBJ2-1, with 9 bases that match TRBD2. The V segment lost 4 bases and the J segment 4 bases; nucleotides outside the gene matches: 5. CDR1 and CDR2 from the germline V gene are MGHRA and YSYEKL. This CDR3 contains 15 residues. The CDR3 protein is CASSLQLAGYNEQFF. CDR3 nucleotides: TGCGCCAGCAGCCTCCAACTAGCGGGTTACAATGAGCAGTTCTTC.

The chain recombines TRBV6-5 with TRBJ1-6, with D perhaps TRBD1 (6 bases). The CDR3 covers 13 residues. V was cut by 4 bases and J by 14 bases, with 15 bases left in between. The germline CDR1 and CDR2 sequences are MNHEY and SVGAGI. The CDR3: CASSSDRRGSLHF. CDR3 coding DNA: TGTGCCAGCAGTTCCGACCGCAGGGGATCCCTCCACTTT.

In regard to this clonotype: The junction departs from the called germline gene at one end, perhaps through a read error. The V call is TRBV7-7, the J call TRBJ2-5, with 9 bases matching TRBD1. The CDR3 length is 17 residues. Germline CDR1 and CDR2: SSHAT and FNYEAQ (reference sequence). CDR3 amino acids: CASSLGPTGGVEETQYF. The DNA of the CDR3 is TGTGCTAGCAGCTTAGGCCCCACAGGGGGCGTGGAGGAGACCCAGTACTTC. The full variable domain, completed using reference TRBV7-7 and TRBJ2-5, is GAGVSQSPRYKVTKRGQDVTLRCDPISSHATLYWYQQALGQGPEFLTYFNYEAQPDKSGLPSDRFSAERPEGSISTLTIQRTEQRDSAMYRCASSLGPTGGVEETQYFGPGTRLLVL.

This clonotype was seen a handful of times. The gene calls are TRBV7-9 and TRBJ2-5; 9 bases agree with TRBD2. After removal of 5 bases from V and 2 bases from J, the junction contained 6 bases not matched to a gene. There are 15 residues in the CDR3. Germline CDR1 is SEHNR and CDR2 is FQNEAQ (reference sequence). DNA for the CDR3: TGTGCCAGCAGCGCAACGACTAGCGGACAAGAGACCCAGTACTTC. This gives the protein CASSATTSGQETQYF.

The V gene is TRBV28, the J gene TRBJ2-3; 10 bases are shared with TRBD2. The CDR3 loop spans 16 amino acids. Germline lookup yields CDR1 MDHEN and CDR2 SYDVKM. After removal of 7 bases from V and 10 bases from J, the junction contained 17 bases not matched to a gene. This CDR3 reads CASTWEREGPRSPQYF. CDR3 nucleotides: TGTGCCAGCACCTGGGAGCGGGAGGGCCCTCGTTCTCCGCAGTATTTT.

This clonotype was recorded a few times. The rearrangement links TRBV30 to TRBJ2-7, with 9 bases identical to TRBD1. The CDR3 loop spans 13 amino acids. V shed 2 bases, J shed 4 bases, and the junction held 3 bases outside the gene matches. The V gene's germline CDR1 is GTSNPN and CDR2 SVGIG (reference sequence). CDR3 coding DNA: TGTGCCTGGAGTAGGACAGGGGTATACGAGCAGTACTTC. It specifies CAWSRTGVYEQYF. Together with reference TRBV30 and TRBJ2-7, the CDR3 gives the full variable domain: SQTIHQWPATLVQPVGSPLSLECTVEGTSNPNLYWYRQAAGRGLQLLFYSVGIGQISSEVPQNLSASRPQDRQFILSSKKLLLSDSGFYLCAWSRTGVYEQYFGPGTRLTVT.